One and the same sample provided the 26 T cell receptor beta chains below, sequenced in a study of beta chain features in type 1 diabetes. Every bit of the isolated RNA underwent reverse transcription, so sequencing read expressed TCRB transcripts. Here immunoSEQ multiplex PCR was the method, and the copy in TCRdb shows in-frame clones only, minus some. The repertoire holds around 290,000 clones, with roughly 8% as singletons. The sequenced sample consisted of central memory CD4+ T cells from blood. Receptors were obtained from a young woman in good health.

This clone turned up a few times. This sequence joins TRBV5-1 and TRBJ1-5; D ambiguous. Germline CDR1 reads SGHRS; CDR2 reads YFSETQ. The CDR3 is made up of 13 amino acids. V dropped 4 bases and J dropped 2 bases, with 7 bases sitting between them. DNA for the CDR3: TGCGCCAGCAGCCTAATGGGCAATCAGCCCCAGCATTTT. Amino acid sequence: CASSLMGNQPQHF.

This clone was detected only a few times. The chain couples TRBV6-5 to TRBJ2-7, with 9 bases identical to TRBD1. V trimming: 2 bases; J trimming: 3 bases; junction bases outside the gene matches: 5. CDR1 is MNHEY, CDR2 SVGAGI, per germline. The CDR3 has 15 residues. CDR3 sequence: CASSYRPGQGYEQYF. Here the CDR3 DNA reads TGTGCCAGCAGTTACCGTCCGGGACAGGGCTACGAGCAGTACTTC.

The sample holds a few counts of this clone. The chain links TRBV7-2 to TRBJ2-7; 8 bases line up with TRBD1. The V gene's germline CDR1 is SGHTA and CDR2 FQGNSA. V dropped 5 bases and J dropped 9; count of bases not matched to a gene: 9. This CDR3 spans 13 amino acids. As DNA, the CDR3 is TGTGCCAGCAGCCCCGCCGCCGGGACAGGGCAGTACGTC. Amino acids: CASSPAAGTGQYV.

This clone appeared a few times. The rearrangement uses TRBV11-2 and TRBJ2-5, with 11 bases identical to TRBD1. V was pared by 4 bases and J by 5 bases, with 6 bases of the junction left unmatched. Germline V CDR1 and CDR2: SGHAT, FQNNGV. The CDR3 is made up of 15 amino acids. The CDR3 loop reads CASSSRTGGRETQYF. CDR3 DNA sequence: TGTGCCAGCAGCTCCCGGACAGGGGGCAGGGAGACCCAGTACTTC.

This clone has more than one count but fewer than ten. The J gene is TRBJ2-3, the V gene TRBV5-4; perhaps TRBD2 as D (5 bases). Trimming removed 2 bases from V and 4 bases from J, with 20 bases in between. CDR3 length equals 17 residues. CDR1 and CDR2 (germline): SGHNT, YYREEE (reference sequence). The CDR3 is CASSLGVDSLISDTQYF. As DNA, the CDR3 is TGTGCCAGCAGCTTAGGAGTGGACTCGTTGATATCAGATACGCAGTATTTT.

The chain is built from TRBV4-3 and TRBJ2-2; no clear D. The CDR3 is made up of 16 amino acids. The germline CDR1 and CDR2 sequences are LGHNA and YSLEER. V gave up 0 bases and J gave up 5 bases, with 13 bases separating them. CDR3: CASSQDVRGGTGELFF. DNA for the CDR3: TGCGCCAGCAGCCAAGATGTAAGAGGTGGGACCGGGGAGCTGTTTTTT.

This clone was counted a few times. The junction shows a germline mismatch at one end, possibly a read error. V and J are TRBV5-1 and TRBJ2-5; D might be TRBD1 (6 bases). The germline V gene has CDR1 SGHRS and CDR2 YFSETQ. CDR3 length: 13 residues. For the CDR3, the DNA is TGTGCCAGCAGCCACAGGGAGCGAGAGACCCAGTACTTC. Amino acids: CASSHRERETQYF.

This clone has only a few counts. The rearrangement joins TRBV7-2 to TRBJ2-1; 9 bases map to TRBD2. Germline V CDR1 and CDR2: SGHTA, FQGNSA. The length of the CDR3 is 18 residues. The ends lost 4 bases at V and 7 bases at J; junction bases unmatched: 17. The CDR3 DNA reads as TGTGCCAGCAGCTCTAGCCCCCTCGGGGCGGGAGGGGCAAATGAGCAGTTCTTC. Translated: CASSSSPLGAGGANEQFF.

This clone came up many times. The gene calls are TRBV28 and TRBJ2-3, with a weak D call TRBD2 (6 bases). V lost 1 base and J 6 bases, leaving 17 bases between the germline ends. The CDR3 has 16 amino acids. CDR1 and CDR2 from the germline V gene are MDHEN and SYDVKM. The CDR3 region is CASSLLGGGELDTQYF. DNA of the CDR3: TGTGCCAGCAGTTTATTGGGAGGAGGCGAGTTGGATACGCAGTATTTT.

This clone was counted between two and nine times. This chain links TRBV11-1 with TRBJ2-3; TRBD2 agrees at 9 bases. The V gene's germline CDR1 is SGHAT and CDR2 FQDESV (reference sequence). CDR3 length: 16 residues. The V gene end was trimmed by 0 bases and the J gene end by 2 bases; junction bases not matched to a gene: 3. CDR3 DNA: TGTGCCAGCAGCTTAGCGGCTAGCGGGGACACAGATACGCAGTATTTT. Encoded protein: CASSLAASGDTDTQYF. Variable domain in full (rest from reference TRBV11-1 and TRBJ2-3): EAEVAQSPRYKITEKSQAVAFWCDPISGHATLYWYRQILGQGPELLVQFQDESVVDDSQLPKDRFSAERLKGVDSTLKIQPAELGDSAMYLCASSLAASGDTDTQYFGPGTRLTVL.

The chain uses TRBV7-2 and TRBJ2-7, with D hard to call. Germline CDR1 is SGHTA and CDR2 is FQGNSA. V gave up 4 bases and J gave up 4 bases, with 8 bases separating them. This CDR3 is built from 12 residues. CDR3 sequence: CASSSISYEQYF. The CDR3 DNA follows: TGTGCCAGCAGCTCGATCTCTTACGAGCAGTACTTC. The full variable domain, in which reference TRBV7-2 and TRBJ2-7 provide the parts outside the CDR3, is GAGVSQSPSNKVTEKGKDVELRCDPISGHTALYWYRQSLGQGLEFLIYFQGNSAPDKSGLPSDRFSAERTGGSVSTLTIQRTQQEDSAVYLCASSSISYEQYFGPGTRLTVT.

The chain joins TRBV7-8 to TRBJ2-5, with unresolved D. With 5 bases removed from V and 2 bases from J, the gap between germline ends came to 9 bases. Germline lookup yields CDR1 SGHVS and CDR2 FQNEAQ. There are 13 residues in the CDR3. CDR3 nucleotides: TGTGCCAGCAGCCGAGACGTACAAGAGACCCAGTACTTC. Translation: CASSRDVQETQYF.

This clone was seen a handful of times. The CDR3 loop is CASSPRGTNTEAFF. CDR3 nucleotide sequence: TGTGCCAGCTCACCGCGGGGCACCAACACTGAAGCTTTCTTT. The rearrangement joins TRBV18 to TRBJ1-1; D may be TRBD1 (5 bases). This CDR3 has 14 amino acids. Between the trimmed V and J ends, which lost 3 bases and 2 bases, there was a span of 10 bases. Germline CDR1 reads KGHSH; CDR2 reads LQKENI.

The table lists this clone with many counts. This chain's CDR3 is CASSHTPNEQFF. CDR3 nucleotide sequence: TGTGCCAGCAGCCATACACCTAATGAGCAGTTCTTC. The genes are TRBV7-2 and TRBJ2-1; D gene unclear. This CDR3 is built from 12 residues. CDR1 and CDR2 (germline): SGHTA, FQGNSA. Trimming removed 5 bases at V and 7 bases at J, with 9 bases between. Combining the CDR3 with reference TRBV7-2 and TRBJ2-1 gives the whole variable domain GAGVSQSPSNKVTEKGKDVELRCDPISGHTALYWYRQSLGQGLEFLIYFQGNSAPDKSGLPSDRFSAERTGGSVSTLTIQRTQQEDSAVYLCASSHTPNEQFFGPGTRLTVL.

This chain links TRBV5-1 with TRBJ2-2; either TRBD1 or TRBD2 may fit D (5 bases each). Deletions cut 5 bases from V and 7 bases from J, with 15 bases between. This CDR3 has 14 residues. Per germline, CDR1 SGHRS and CDR2 YFSETQ. CDR3 coding DNA: TGCGCCAGCAGTTACGGGACGTTCGGCGGGGAGCTGTTTTTT. Translated, it gives CASSYGTFGGELFF.

This chain connects TRBV5-8 to TRBJ2-7; D gene unclear. This CDR3 has 12 residues. Trimming pared 4 bases from V and 6 bases from J, leaving 11 bases between. Germline CDR1 is SGHTS and CDR2 is YDEGEE. The CDR3 nucleotides are TGTGCCAGCAGCGTTTGGGGTTCCGAGCAGTACGTC. This translates into CASSVWGSEQYV.

This clone showed up many times. The genes are TRBV27 and TRBJ2-2; the D is unclear. CDR3 length equals 16 residues. Germline V gene lookup returns CDR1 MNHEY and CDR2 SMNVEV (reference sequence). V was trimmed by 5 bases and J by 4 bases, leaving 17 bases between them. In DNA, the CDR3 is TGTGCCAGCAGTCCCTGGGCCGCCCAAACCACCGGGGAGCTGTTTTTT. Amino acid sequence: CASSPWAAQTTGELFF.

This clone has a handful of counts. J is TRBJ2-3 and V is TRBV7-8, with unresolved D. Germline CDR1 SGHVS, CDR2 FQNEAQ. The V gene lost 5 bases and the J gene lost 2 bases, with 14 bases spanning the gap. The CDR3 runs 15 residues. CDR3 sequence reads: CASSHDRTLTDTQYF. CDR3 DNA sequence: TGTGCCAGCAGCCACGACCGTACGCTCACAGATACGCAGTATTTT. Combining the CDR3 with reference TRBV7-8 and TRBJ2-3 gives the whole variable domain GAGVSQSPRYKVAKRGQDVALRCDPISGHVSLFWYQQALGQGPEFLTYFQNEAQLDKSGLPSDRFFAERPEGSVSTLKIQRTQQEDSAVYLCASSHDRTLTDTQYFGPGTRLTVL.

V usage is TRBV30 and J usage is TRBJ1-1; TRBD1 matches 7 bases. Germline assignment: CDR1 GTSNPN and CDR2 SVGIG (reference sequence). The V and J ends lost 4 bases and 1 base, in that order; junction bases with no gene match: 6. The CDR3 totals 14 residues. The CDR3 bases are TGTGCCTGGACGAAGGGACAGTCGAACACTGAAGCTTTCTTT. Its protein is CAWTKGQSNTEAFF.

This clone was detected ten times or more. V and J are TRBV23-1 and TRBJ2-1, with 13 bases that match TRBD2. TRBV23-1 is classed as an ORF, of uncertain function. Trimming removed 2 bases from V and 6 bases from J; junction bases left unmatched: 4. This CDR3 has 16 amino acids. The CDR3 DNA follows: TGCGCCAGCAGTCAACGGACTAGCGGGGGCCTCAATGAGCAGTTCTTC. Encoded protein: CASSQRTSGGLNEQFF.

This clone was found a few times. V and J are TRBV9 and TRBJ1-5; weak D call: TRBD1 (5 bases). V was cut by 2 bases and J by 7 bases, with 13 bases left in between. Germline CDR1 SGDLS, CDR2 YYNGEE. This CDR3 comprises 14 residues. The CDR3 coding sequence is TGTGCCAGCAGCGTGGGGGAGGGTGGCCAGCCCCAGCATTTT. Its protein product is CASSVGEGGQPQHF.

This clone has only a few counts. The CDR3 coding sequence is TGTGCCAGCAGGAGGGACAGCTCCTACGAGCAGTACTTC. This encodes CASRRDSSYEQYF. The chain combines TRBV6-6 with TRBJ2-7, with TRBD1 matching 7 bases. Germline V gene sequence: CDR1 MNHNY, CDR2 SVGAGI (reference sequence). The CDR3 spans 13 residues. V was clipped by 6 bases and J by 0 bases; unmatched bases: 2.

This clone was detected a few times. V and J are TRBV5-6 and TRBJ1-5, with D unclear. The V end lost 0 bases, the J end lost 6 bases, and 4 bases lay between the germline ends. The length of the CDR3 is 12 residues. Per germline, CDR1 SGHDT and CDR2 YYEEEE. CDR3 protein: CASSLEGQPQHF. The CDR3 nucleotides read TGTGCCAGCAGCTTGGAGGGTCAGCCCCAGCATTTT.

This clone was counted only a few times. This chain joins TRBV28 and TRBJ2-7; D assignment may be TRBD1 or TRBD2 (6 bases each). From germline, CDR1 is MDHEN and CDR2 SYDVKM. V lost 5 bases to trimming and J lost 4 bases, with 15 bases between them. The CDR3 spans 14 residues. This chain's CDR3 is CASSPGAGRYEQYV. The CDR3 DNA sequence: TGTGCCAGCAGTCCGGGGGCAGGGAGGTACGAGCAGTACGTC.

In this sample, this clone turned up a few times. This rearrangement joins TRBV18 to TRBJ1-6, with D possibly being TRBD1 (5 bases). V was trimmed by 1 base and J by 7 bases, leaving 11 bases between them. CDR3 length equals 15 residues. Germline V gives CDR1 KGHSH, CDR2 LQKENI. The CDR3 sequence is CASSPQTAENSPLHF. For the CDR3, the DNA is TGTGCCAGCTCACCACAGACAGCAGAAAATTCACCCCTCCACTTT.

This clone came up a few times. V usage is TRBV5-1 and J usage is TRBJ2-7, with 9 bases that match TRBD1. This CDR3 has 13 amino acids. Germline-derived CDR1 and CDR2 are SGHRS and YFSETQ. Trimming took 4 bases from V and 12 from J; bases not matched to a gene: 11. The CDR3 DNA reads as TGCGCCAGCAGCCATGACGGGACAGGGTACCGGTACTTC. It codes for CASSHDGTGYRYF.